The TCR beta chain described here comes from a study of OX40 agonist ivuxolimab in advanced cancers. Profiling relied on immunoSEQ multiplex PCR, and the TCRdb table lists in-frame clones only, not all of them. The table includes around 100,000 clones, more than 85% detected once. The germline V gene encodes CDR1 SGHVS and CDR2 FNYEAQ. The CDR3 runs 14 residues. V shed 6 bases and J shed 1 base, with 10 bases lying between them. Sequences were derived from CD4+ or CD8+ T cells sorted from blood, sampled in a trial of the OX40 agonist ivuxolimab. This clonotype originated in an adult with an advanced solid tumor such as melanoma, head and neck, liver or kidney cancer. V gene TRBV7-6 combines with J gene TRBJ1-3; D is perhaps TRBD1 (6 bases). In DNA, the CDR3 is TGTGCCAGCAGACCGGGGGCTTCTGGAAACACCATATATTTT. Residues: CASRPGASGNTIYF.